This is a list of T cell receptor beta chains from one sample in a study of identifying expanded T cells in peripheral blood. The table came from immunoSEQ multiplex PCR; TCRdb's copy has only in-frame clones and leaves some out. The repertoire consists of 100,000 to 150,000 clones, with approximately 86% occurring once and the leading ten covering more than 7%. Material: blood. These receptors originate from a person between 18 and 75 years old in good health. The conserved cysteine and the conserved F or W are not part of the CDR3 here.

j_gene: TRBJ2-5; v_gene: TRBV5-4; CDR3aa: ASSTVREGVETQY
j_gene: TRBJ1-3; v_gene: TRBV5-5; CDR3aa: ASGTAGNTIY
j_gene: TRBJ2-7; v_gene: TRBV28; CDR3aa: ASTTGGSSYEQY
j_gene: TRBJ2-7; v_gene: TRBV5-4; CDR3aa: ASTPQGRRGGEQY
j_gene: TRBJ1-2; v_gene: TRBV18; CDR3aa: ASSPREAPLYGYT
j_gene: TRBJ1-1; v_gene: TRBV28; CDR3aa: ASQHSYTEAF
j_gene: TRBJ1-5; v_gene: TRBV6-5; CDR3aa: ASSYQGAGQPQH
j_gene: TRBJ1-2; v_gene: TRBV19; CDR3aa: ATRGQGPYGYT
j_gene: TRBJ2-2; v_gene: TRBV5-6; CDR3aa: ASSGDPGRDTGELF
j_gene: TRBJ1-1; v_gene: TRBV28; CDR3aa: ASKQEGSEAF
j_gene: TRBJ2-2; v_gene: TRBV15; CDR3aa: ATSTRGVVTGELF
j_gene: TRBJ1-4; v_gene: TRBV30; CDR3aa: AWNLGPEKLF
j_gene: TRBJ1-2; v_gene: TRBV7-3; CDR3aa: ASSQTTGYGYT
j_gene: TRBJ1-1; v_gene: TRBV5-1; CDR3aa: ASSSGQNTEAF
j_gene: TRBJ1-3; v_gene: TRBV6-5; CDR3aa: ASRLDPGNTIY
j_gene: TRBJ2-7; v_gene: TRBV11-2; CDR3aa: ASSRPGRGGYEQY
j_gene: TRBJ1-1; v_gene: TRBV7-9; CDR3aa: ASRNGGTGETEAF
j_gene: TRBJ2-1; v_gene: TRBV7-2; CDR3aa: ASSLEGASYNEQF
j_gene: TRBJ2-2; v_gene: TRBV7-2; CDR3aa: ASNPTSGGTGELF
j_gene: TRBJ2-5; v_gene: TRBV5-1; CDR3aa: ASSWGEQGRRETQY
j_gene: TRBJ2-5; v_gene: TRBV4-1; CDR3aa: ASSQDQAVKETQY
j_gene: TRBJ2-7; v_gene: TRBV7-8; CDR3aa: ASSLAGTAEQY
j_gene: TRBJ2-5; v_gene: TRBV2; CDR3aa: ASSSFGLAGVEETQY
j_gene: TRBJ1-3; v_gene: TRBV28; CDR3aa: ASSSIGTGIGNTIY
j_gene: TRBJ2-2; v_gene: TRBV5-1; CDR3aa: ASSLGLEVGELF
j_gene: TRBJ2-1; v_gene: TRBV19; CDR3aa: ASRRSAASSYNEQF
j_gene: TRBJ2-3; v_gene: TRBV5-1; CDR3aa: ASSFGTSGSGDTQY
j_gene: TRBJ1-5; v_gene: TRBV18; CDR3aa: ASSPAGGRQPQH
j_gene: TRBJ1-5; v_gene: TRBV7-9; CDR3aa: ASSLGGQRDQPQH
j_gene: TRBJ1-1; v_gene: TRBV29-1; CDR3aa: SVSILEAF
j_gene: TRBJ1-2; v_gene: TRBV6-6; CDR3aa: ASSQTGGGYT
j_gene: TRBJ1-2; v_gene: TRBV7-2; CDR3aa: ASSLLRGDGYT
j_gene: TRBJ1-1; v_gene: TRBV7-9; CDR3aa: ASSLGGDREAF
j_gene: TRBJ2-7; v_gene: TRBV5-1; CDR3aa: ASSLTQPPGEQY
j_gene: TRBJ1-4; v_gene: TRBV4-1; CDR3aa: ASSQEGRGEKLF
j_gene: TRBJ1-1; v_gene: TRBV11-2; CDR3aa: ASSSPSRTEAF
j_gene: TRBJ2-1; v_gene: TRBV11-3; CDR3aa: ASSFGGGSYNEQF
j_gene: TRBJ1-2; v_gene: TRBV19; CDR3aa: ASSTRYNYGYT
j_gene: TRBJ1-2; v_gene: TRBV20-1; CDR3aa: SASGPYGYT
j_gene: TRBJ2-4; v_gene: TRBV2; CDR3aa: ASSGQINIQY
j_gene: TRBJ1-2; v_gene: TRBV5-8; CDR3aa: ASSHGGVDYGYT
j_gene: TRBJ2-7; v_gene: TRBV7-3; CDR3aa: ASSPSPGDEQY
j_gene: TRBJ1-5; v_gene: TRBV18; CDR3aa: ASSLQKGNQPQH
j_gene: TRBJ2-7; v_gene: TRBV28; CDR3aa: ATRTVSEQY
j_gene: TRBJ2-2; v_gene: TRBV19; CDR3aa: ASSGRHWNTGELF
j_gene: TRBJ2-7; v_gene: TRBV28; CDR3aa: ASSLTEGLATSYEQY
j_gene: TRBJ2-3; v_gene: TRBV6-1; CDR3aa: ASSLTDTQY
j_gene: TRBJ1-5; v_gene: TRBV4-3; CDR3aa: ASSQVQGEDQPQH
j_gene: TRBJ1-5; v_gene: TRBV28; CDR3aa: ASSLLVQPQH
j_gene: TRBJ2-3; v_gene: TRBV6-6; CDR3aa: ASSPSGSRADTQY
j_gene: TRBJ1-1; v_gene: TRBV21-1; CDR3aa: ASSKAGGGTEAF
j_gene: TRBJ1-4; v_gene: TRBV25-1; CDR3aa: ASSELGTNANEKLF